The next 15 T cell receptor beta chains were all read from a single sample in a study of cytomegalovirus exposure and HLA in healthy donors. Primers for the PCR totalled 60 Vbeta and 13 Jbeta. Using immunoSEQ multiplex PCR, the repertoire was profiled, and TCRdb retains in-frame clones only, with some absent. The sample contains 150,000 to 200,000 clones, around 80% of which appear only once. The sequencing input was PBMCs. The receptors were gathered from a male donor in good health and CMV-seropositive.

The chain links TRBV7-9 to TRBJ2-3, with 10 bases lining up with TRBD2. The CDR3 length is 15 residues. The V and J ends lost 5 bases and 2 bases, in that order; junction bases with no gene match: 4. Germline values: CDR1 SEHNR, CDR2 FQNEAQ (reference sequence). CDR3 protein: CASSPAGGATDTQYF. The DNA of the CDR3 is TGTGCCAGCAGCCCAGCGGGAGGGGCCACAGATACGCAGTATTTT.

The rearrangement uses TRBV5-5 and TRBJ1-5, with D unclear. Germline-derived CDR1 and CDR2 are SGHKS and YYEKEE (reference sequence). V dropped 0 bases and J dropped 3 bases, with 7 bases sitting between them. The CDR3 is 14 residues long. CDR3 sequence (DNA): TGTGCCAGCAGCTTGGGCACTCCCAATCAGCCCCAGCATTTT. Its protein product is CASSLGTPNQPQHF.

The genes are TRBV27 and TRBJ2-2; TRBD2 matches 7 bases. The CDR3 covers 17 residues. Trimming removed 5 bases from V and 0 bases from J; junction bases left unmatched: 9. The germline V gene has CDR1 MNHEY and CDR2 SMNVEV (reference sequence). Here the CDR3 DNA reads TGTGCCAGCAGTCCCACTTCTAGCGGCCCGAACACCGGGGAGCTGTTTTTT. Protein product: CASSPTSSGPNTGELFF.

The chain is built from TRBV29-1 and TRBJ2-1; 8 bases match TRBD2. Germline CDR1 and CDR2: SQVTM and ANQGSEA. V trimming: 7 bases; J trimming: 7 bases; junction bases outside the gene matches: 6. The CDR3 consists of 12 residues. The CDR3 sequence is CSASGQHNEQFF. The CDR3 coding sequence is TGCAGCGCTAGCGGGCAACATAATGAGCAGTTCTTC.

This clone showed up just once. The gene calls are TRBV11-3 and TRBJ2-5, with D unresolved. V lost 4 bases and J lost 5, with 11 bases in between. CDR1 is SGHNT and CDR2 is YENEEA in the germline V gene. The CDR3 loop spans 13 amino acids. In DNA form, the CDR3 reads TGTGCCAGCAGCTCGGGTGATACGGAGACCCAGTACTTC. It translates to CASSSGDTETQYF.

The CDR3 here is CASSQGTTNEKLFF. The CDR3 nucleotides are TGTGCCAGCAGCCAGGGTACGACTAATGAAAAACTGTTTTTT. V is TRBV6-1 and J is TRBJ1-4, with a tentative D call TRBD1 (5 bases). The CDR3 spans 14 residues. V was cut by 6 bases and J by 2 bases, with 10 bases left in between. The germline V gene encodes CDR1 MNHNS and CDR2 SASEGT.

The chain employs TRBV29-1 and TRBJ2-7, with D possibly being TRBD2 (6 bases). CDR1 SQVTM and CDR2 ANQGSEA come from the germline V gene. The CDR3 loop spans 12 amino acids. Deletions cut 5 bases from V and 0 bases from J, with 8 bases between. The CDR3: CSVNGGSYEQYF. In DNA, the CDR3 is TGCAGCGTTAACGGGGGCTCCTACGAGCAGTACTTC.

This clone has only one observation. V usage is TRBV12-5 and J usage is TRBJ2-7; D possibly corresponds to TRBD2 (7 bases). The CDR3 covers 16 residues. V was cut by 2 bases and J by 4 bases, with 18 bases left in between. CDR1 and CDR2 from the germline V gene are LGHNT and FRNRAP. In DNA, the CDR3 is TGTGCTAGTGGTTTGACTCTGGGGGGAGGGGGTTACGAGCAGTACTTC. Encoded protein: CASGLTLGGGGYEQYF. The full variable domain, rest sourced from reference TRBV12-5 and TRBJ2-7, is DARVTQTPRHKVTEMGQEVTMRCQPILGHNTVFWYRQTMMQGLELLAYFRNRAPLDDSGMPKDRFSAEMPDATLATLKIQPSEPRDSAVYFCASGLTLGGGGYEQYFGPGTRLTVT.

The chain uses TRBV5-4 and TRBJ2-1; TRBD1 matches at 9 bases. With V trimmed by 2 bases and J by 8 bases, 2 bases remained unmatched. There are 13 residues in the CDR3. Looked up from germline, CDR1 is SGHNT and CDR2 is YYREEE (reference sequence). The CDR3 nucleotides are TGTGCCAGCAGCTTACAGGGGGCCGATGAGCAGTTCTTC. Protein product: CASSLQGADEQFF.

The chain is built from TRBV14 and TRBJ1-5; D is unclear. CDR1 is SGHDN and CDR2 is FVKESK in the germline V gene. The V end lost 0 bases, the J end lost 8 bases, and 8 bases lay between the germline ends. The CDR3 runs 13 residues. For the CDR3, the DNA is TGTGCCAGCAGCCAAGATCGGGTAAAGCCCCAGCATTTT. Its translation: CASSQDRVKPQHF.

This clone was seen a handful of times. The rearrangement joins TRBV25-1 to TRBJ2-5; possible D gene TRBD2, 5 bases. Trimming removed 2 bases from V and 1 base from J, with 14 bases in between. CDR3 length: 16 residues. Germline-derived CDR1 and CDR2 are MGHDK and SYGVNS. The CDR3 region is CASSEHLWSGQETQYF. For the CDR3, the DNA is TGTGCCAGCAGTGAACACTTGTGGAGCGGCCAAGAGACCCAGTACTTC. The variable domain in full, with the rest retrieved from reference TRBV25-1 and TRBJ2-5, is EADIYQTPRYLVIGTGKKITLECSQTMGHDKMYWYQQDPGMELHLIHYSYGVNSTEKGDLSSESTVSRIRTEHFPLTLESARPSHTSQYLCASSEHLWSGQETQYFGPGTRLLVL.

This clone was picked up one time. The V and J genes are TRBV5-1 and TRBJ2-1; the D gene is possibly TRBD2 (5 bases). Germline loops: CDR1 SGHRS, CDR2 YFSETQ. V lost 3 bases and J lost 9, with 13 bases in between. CDR3 length: 13 residues. The CDR3 here is CASSWEKEGEQFF. CDR3 DNA: TGCGCCAGCAGCTGGGAGAAAGAAGGTGAGCAGTTCTTC.

The V and J genes are TRBV10-3 and TRBJ1-4; 7 bases map to TRBD1. V lost 10 bases, J lost 8 bases, and 16 bases stayed unmatched. The CDR3 runs 15 residues. CDR1 and CDR2 (germline): ENHRY, SYGVKD. CDR3 residues: CATYNPTRGGEKLFF. The CDR3 DNA is TGTGCCACCTACAATCCTACACGAGGGGGCGAAAAACTGTTTTTT.

V usage is TRBV11-3 and J usage is TRBJ2-3; TRBD1 might be the D (5 bases). The CDR3 has 14 amino acids. Germline V gene sequence: CDR1 SGHNT, CDR2 YENEEA. Between the trimmed V and J ends, which lost 5 bases and 4 bases, there was a span of 13 bases. Written as DNA, the CDR3 is TGTGCCAGCAGCCCCCGGACCAGGGCAGATACGCAGTATTTT. Translated: CASSPRTRADTQYF. Drawing the rest from reference TRBV11-3 and TRBJ2-3, the complete variable domain is EAGVVQSPRYKIIEKKQPVAFWCNPISGHNTLYWYLQNLGQGPELLIRYENEEAVDDSQLPKDRFSAERLKGVDSTLKIQPAELGDSAVYLCASSPRTRADTQYFGPGTRLTVL.

This rearrangement joins TRBV11-2 to TRBJ2-7; TRBD1 agrees at 7 bases. The CDR3 sequence is 13 residues long. Looked up from germline, CDR1 is SGHAT and CDR2 is FQNNGV. With V trimmed by 4 bases and J by 7 bases, 7 bases remained unmatched. Written as DNA, the CDR3 is TGTGCCAGCAGCTCCGACAGGGTGAGAGAGCAGTACTTC. Protein: CASSSDRVREQYF.